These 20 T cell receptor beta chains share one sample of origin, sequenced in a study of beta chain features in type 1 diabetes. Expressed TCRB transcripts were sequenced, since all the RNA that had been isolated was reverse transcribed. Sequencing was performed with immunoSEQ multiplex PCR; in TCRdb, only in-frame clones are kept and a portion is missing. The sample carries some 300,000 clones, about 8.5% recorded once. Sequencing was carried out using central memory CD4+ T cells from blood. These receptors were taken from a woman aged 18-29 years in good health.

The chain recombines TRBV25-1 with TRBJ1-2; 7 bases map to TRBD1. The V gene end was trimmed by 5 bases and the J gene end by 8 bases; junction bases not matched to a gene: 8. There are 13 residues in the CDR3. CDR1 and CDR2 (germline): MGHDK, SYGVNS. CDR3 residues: CASSLRQGSGYTF. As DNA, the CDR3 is TGTGCCAGCAGTCTCAGACAGGGCAGCGGCTACACCTTC.

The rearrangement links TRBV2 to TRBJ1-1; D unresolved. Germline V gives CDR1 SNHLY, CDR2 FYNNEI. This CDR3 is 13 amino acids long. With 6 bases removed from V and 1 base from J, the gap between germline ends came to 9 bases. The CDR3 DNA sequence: TGTGCCAGCAGGTCCCCAACGAACACTGAAGCTTTCTTT. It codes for CASRSPTNTEAFF.

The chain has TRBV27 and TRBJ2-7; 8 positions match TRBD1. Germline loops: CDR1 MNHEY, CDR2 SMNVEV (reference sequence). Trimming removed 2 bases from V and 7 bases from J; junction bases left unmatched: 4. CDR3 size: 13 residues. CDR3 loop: CASSLRTGFEQYF. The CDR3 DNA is TGTGCCAGCAGTTTACGGACAGGGTTTGAGCAGTACTTC.

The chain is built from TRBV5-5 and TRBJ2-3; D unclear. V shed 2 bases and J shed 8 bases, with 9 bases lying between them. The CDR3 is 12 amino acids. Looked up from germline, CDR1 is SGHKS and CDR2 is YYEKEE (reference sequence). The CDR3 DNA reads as TGTGCCAGCAGCTTAAGCCTCGGTACGCAGTATTTT. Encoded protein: CASSLSLGTQYF.

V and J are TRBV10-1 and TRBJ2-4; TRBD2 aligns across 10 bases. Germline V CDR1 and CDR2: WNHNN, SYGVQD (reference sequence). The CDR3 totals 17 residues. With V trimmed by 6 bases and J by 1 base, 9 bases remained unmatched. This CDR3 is CASRLRGAGGAKNIQYF. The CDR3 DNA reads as TGCGCCAGCAGACTACGGGGAGCGGGGGGGGCCAAAAACATTCAGTACTTC.

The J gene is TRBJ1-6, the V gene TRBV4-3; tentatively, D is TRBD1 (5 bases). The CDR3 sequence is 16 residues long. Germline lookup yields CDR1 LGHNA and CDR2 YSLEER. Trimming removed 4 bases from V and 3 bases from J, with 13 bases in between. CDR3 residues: CASSLRDRDYNSPLHF. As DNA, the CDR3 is TGCGCCAGCAGCCTCCGGGACCGAGACTATAATTCACCCCTCCACTTT.

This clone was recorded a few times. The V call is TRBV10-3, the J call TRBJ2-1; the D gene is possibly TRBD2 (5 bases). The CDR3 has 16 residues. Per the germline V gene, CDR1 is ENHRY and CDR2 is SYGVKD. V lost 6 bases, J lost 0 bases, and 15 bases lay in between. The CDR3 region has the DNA TGTGCCATCAGGGCGAGCGGCGGAGGCTCCTACAATGAGCAGTTCTTC. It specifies CAIRASGGGSYNEQFF.

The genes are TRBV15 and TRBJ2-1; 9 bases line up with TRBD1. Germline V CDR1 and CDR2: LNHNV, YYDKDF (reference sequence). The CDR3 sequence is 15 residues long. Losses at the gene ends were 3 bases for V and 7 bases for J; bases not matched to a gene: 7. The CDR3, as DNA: TGTGCCACCAGCAGTGGGACAGGGTGGAGGAATGAGCAGTTCTTC. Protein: CATSSGTGWRNEQFF. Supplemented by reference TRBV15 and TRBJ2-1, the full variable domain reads DAMVIQNPRYQVTQFGKPVTLSCSQTLNHNVMYWYQQKSSQAPKLLFHYYDKDFNNEADTPDNFQSRRPNTSFCFLDIRSPGLGDTAMYLCATSSGTGWRNEQFFGPGTRLTVL.

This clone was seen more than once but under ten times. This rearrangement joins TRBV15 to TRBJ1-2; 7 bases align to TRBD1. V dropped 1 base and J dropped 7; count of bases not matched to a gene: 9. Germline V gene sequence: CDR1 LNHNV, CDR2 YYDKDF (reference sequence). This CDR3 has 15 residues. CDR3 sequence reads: CATSRVNQGGFGYTF. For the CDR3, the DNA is TGTGCCACCAGCAGAGTAAATCAGGGGGGCTTTGGCTACACCTTC.

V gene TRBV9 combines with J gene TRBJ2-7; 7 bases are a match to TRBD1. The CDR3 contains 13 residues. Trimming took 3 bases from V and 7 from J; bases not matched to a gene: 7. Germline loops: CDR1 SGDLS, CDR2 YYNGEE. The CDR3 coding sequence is TGTGCCAGCAGCGACAGGGGTTTGGGGGAGCAGTACTTC. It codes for CASSDRGLGEQYF.

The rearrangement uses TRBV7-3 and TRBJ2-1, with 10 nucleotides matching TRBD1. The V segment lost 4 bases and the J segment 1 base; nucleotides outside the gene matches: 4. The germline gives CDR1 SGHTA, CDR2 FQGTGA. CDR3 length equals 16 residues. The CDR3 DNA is TGTGCCAGCAGCTCAAGGGACAGGGGATCCTACAATGAGCAGTTCTTC. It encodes CASSSRDRGSYNEQFF.

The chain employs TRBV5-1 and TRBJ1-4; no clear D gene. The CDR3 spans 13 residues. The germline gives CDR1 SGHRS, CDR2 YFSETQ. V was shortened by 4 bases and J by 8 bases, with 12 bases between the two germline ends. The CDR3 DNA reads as TGCGCCAGCAGCGGGAAACAAGGGGAAAAACTGTTTTTT. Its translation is CASSGKQGEKLFF. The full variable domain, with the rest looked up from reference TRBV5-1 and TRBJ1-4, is KAGVTQTPRYLIKTRGQQVTLSCSPISGHRSVSWYQQTPGQGLQFLFEYFSETQRNKGNFPGRFSGRQFSNSRSEMNVSTLELGDSALYLCASSGKQGEKLFFGSGTQLSVL.

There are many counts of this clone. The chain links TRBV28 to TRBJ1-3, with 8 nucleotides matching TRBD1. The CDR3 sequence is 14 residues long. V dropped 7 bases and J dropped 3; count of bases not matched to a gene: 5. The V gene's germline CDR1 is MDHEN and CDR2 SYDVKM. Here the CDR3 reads CASKAGGDGNTIYF. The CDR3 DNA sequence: TGTGCCAGCAAGGCAGGGGGCGATGGAAACACCATATATTTT.

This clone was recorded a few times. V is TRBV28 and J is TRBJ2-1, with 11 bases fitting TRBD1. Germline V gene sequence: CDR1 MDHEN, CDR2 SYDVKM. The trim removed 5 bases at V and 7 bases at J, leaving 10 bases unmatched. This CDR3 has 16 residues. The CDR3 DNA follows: TGTGCCAGCAGTCTGCGGGACAGGGGGTCCTTTAATGAGCAGTTCTTC. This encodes CASSLRDRGSFNEQFF.

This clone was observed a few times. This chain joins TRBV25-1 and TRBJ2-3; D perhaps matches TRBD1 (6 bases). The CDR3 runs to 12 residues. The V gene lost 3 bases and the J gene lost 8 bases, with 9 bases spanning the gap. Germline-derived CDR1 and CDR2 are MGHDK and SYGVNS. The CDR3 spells CASSETGRTQYF. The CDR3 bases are TGTGCCAGCAGTGAGACAGGCCGTACGCAGTATTTT.

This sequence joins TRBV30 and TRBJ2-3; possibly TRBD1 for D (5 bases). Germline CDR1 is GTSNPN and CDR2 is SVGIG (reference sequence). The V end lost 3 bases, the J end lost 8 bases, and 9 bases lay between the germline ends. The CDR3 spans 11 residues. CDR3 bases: TGTGCCTGGAGCCCAGGGATTACGCAGTATTTT. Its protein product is CAWSPGITQYF.

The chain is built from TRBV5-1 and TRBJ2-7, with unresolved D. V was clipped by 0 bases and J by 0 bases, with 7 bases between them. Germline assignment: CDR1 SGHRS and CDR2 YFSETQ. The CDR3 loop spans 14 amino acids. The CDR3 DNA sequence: TGCGCCAGCAGCTTGGACAGCCACTCCTACGAGCAGTACTTC. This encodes CASSLDSHSYEQYF.

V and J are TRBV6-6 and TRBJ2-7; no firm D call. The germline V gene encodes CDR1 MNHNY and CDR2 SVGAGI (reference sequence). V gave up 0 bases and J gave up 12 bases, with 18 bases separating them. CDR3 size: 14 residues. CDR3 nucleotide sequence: TGTGCCAGCAGTTACTCGAATAGGGCGGATACCCTGTACGTC. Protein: CASSYSNRADTLYV.

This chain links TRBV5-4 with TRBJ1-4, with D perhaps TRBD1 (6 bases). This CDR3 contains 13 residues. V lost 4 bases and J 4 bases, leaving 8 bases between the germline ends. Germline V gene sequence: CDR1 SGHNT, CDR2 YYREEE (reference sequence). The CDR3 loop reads CASSDRNNEKLFF. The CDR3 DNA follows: TGTGCCAGCAGCGACAGGAATAATGAAAAACTGTTTTTT.

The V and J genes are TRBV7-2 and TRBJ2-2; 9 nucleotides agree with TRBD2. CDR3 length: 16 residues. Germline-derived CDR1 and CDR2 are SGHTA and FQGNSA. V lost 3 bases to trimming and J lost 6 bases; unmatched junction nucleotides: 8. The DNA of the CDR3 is TGTGCCAGCAGCTTGTCTAGCGGGATTGGACCCGGGGAGCTGTTTTTT. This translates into CASSLSSGIGPGELFF.